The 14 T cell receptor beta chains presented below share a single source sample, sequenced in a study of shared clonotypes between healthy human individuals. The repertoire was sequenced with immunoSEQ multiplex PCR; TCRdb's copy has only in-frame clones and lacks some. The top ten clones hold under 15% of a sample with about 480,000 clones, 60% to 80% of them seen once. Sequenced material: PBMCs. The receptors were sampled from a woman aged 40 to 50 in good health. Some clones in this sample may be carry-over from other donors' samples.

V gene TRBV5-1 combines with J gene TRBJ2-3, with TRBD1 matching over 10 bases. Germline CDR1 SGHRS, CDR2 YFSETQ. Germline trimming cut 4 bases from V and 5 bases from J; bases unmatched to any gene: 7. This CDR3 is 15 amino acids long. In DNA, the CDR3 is TGCGCCAGCAGCACGCCGGACAGGGGGGGAGATACGCAGTATTTT. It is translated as CASSTPDRGGDTQYF. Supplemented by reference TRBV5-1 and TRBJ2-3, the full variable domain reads KAGVTQTPRYLIKTRGQQVTLSCSPISGHRSVSWYQQTPGQGLQFLFEYFSETQRNKGNFPGRFSGRQFSNSRSEMNVSTLELGDSALYLCASSTPDRGGDTQYFGPGTRLTVL.

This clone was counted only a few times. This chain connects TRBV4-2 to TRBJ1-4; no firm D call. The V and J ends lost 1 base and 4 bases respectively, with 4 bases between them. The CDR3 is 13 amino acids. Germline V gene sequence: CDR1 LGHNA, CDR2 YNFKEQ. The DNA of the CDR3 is TGTGCCAGCAGCCAAGTTGTTAATGAAAAACTGTTTTTT. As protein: CASSQVVNEKLFF.

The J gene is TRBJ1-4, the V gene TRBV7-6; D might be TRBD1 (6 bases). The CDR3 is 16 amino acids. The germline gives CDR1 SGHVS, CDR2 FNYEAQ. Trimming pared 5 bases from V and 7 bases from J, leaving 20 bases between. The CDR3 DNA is TGTGCCAGCAGCACCCGGCCGGGACACGTAACTGAAAAACTGTTTTTT. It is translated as CASSTRPGHVTEKLFF.

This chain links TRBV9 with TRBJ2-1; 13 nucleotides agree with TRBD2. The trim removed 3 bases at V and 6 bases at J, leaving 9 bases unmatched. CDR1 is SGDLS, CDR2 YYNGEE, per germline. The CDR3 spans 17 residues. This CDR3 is CASSEWEGLAGANEQFF. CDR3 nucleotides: TGTGCCAGCAGCGAGTGGGAAGGACTAGCGGGAGCCAATGAGCAGTTCTTC. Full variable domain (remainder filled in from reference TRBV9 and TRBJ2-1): DSGVTQTPKHLITATGQRVTLRCSPRSGDLSVYWYQQSLDQGLQFLIQYYNGEERAKGNILERFSAQQFPDLHSELNLSSLELGDSALYFCASSEWEGLAGANEQFFGPGTRLTVL.

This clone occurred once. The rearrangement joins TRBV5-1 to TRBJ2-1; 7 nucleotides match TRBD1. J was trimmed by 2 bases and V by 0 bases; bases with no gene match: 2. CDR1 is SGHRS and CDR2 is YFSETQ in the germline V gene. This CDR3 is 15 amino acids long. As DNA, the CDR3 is TGCGCCAGCAGCTTGGAAGGGACAGCCTACAATGAGCAGTTCTTC. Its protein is CASSLEGTAYNEQFF.

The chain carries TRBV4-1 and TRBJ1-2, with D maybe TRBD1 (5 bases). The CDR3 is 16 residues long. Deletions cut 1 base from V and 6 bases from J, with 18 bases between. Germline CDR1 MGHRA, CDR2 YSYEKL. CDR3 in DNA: TGCGCCAGCAGCCAAGGGGGGGTCAAGCCCCCTGATGGCTACACCTTC. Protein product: CASSQGGVKPPDGYTF.

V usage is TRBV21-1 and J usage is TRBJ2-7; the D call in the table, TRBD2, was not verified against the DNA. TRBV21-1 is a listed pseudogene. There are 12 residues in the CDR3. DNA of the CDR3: TGTGCCAGCAGCACAAAACTTCCCGGAGGGTACTTC. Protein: CASSTKLPGGYF.

The CDR3 coding sequence is TGTGCCAGAAGCGCTACCCCCCGACAGACATTCTATGGCTACACCTTC. Translated, it gives CARSATPRQTFYGYTF. The genes are TRBV5-3 and TRBJ1-2, with D perhaps matching TRBD1 (5 bases). TRBV5-3 is placed among ORFs of uncertain function. The CDR3 extends over 16 amino acids. V gave up 4 bases and J gave up 4 bases, with 20 bases separating them.

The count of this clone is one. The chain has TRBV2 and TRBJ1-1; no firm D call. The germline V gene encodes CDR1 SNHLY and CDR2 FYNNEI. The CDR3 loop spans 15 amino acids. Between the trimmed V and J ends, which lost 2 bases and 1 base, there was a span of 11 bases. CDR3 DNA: TGTGCCAGCAGTGAACGGGCGTGGCAGAACACTGAAGCTTTCTTT. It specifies CASSERAWQNTEAFF.

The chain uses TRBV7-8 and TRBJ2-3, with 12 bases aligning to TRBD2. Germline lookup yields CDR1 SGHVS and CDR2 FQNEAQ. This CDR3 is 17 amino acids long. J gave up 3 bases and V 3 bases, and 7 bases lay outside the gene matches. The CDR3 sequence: CASSLTSGSLGTDTQYF. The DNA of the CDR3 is TGTGCCAGCAGCTTGACTAGCGGGAGCCTAGGGACAGATACGCAGTATTTT.

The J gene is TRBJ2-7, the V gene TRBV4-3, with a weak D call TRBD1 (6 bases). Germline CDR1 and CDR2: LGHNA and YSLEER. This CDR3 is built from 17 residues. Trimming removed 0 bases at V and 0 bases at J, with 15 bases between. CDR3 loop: CASSQEDVGAYSYEQYF. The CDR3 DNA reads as TGCGCCAGCAGCCAAGAGGACGTGGGGGCCTACTCCTACGAGCAGTACTTC.

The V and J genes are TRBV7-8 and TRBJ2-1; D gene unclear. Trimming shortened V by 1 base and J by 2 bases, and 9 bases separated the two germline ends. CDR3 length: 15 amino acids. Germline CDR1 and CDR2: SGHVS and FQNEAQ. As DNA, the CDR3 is TGTGCCAGCAGCTTAGGGGTGGGAACCTACAATGAGCAGTTCTTC. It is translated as CASSLGVGTYNEQFF.

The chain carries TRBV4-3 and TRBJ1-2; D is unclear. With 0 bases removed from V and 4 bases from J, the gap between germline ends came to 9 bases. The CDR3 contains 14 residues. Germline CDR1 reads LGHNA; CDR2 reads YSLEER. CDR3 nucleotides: TGCGCCAGCAGCCAAGATAGGCAGGTCTATGGCTACACCTTC. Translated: CASSQDRQVYGYTF.

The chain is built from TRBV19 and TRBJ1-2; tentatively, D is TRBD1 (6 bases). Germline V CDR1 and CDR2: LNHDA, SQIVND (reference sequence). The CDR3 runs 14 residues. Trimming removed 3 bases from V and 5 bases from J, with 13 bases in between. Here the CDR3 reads CASSMRGAQYGYTF. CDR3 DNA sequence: TGTGCCAGTAGTATGCGGGGGGCGCAGTATGGCTACACCTTC.